What follows are 5 T cell receptor beta chains derived from one specimen sequenced in a study of blood T cell repertoires in COVID-19. TCRdb's copy holds only in-frame clones and misses some; the assay was immunoSEQ multiplex PCR. The sample includes 200,000 to 250,000 clones, 80% of them seen just once. The sequenced sample consisted of peripheral blood. These receptor sequences come from a woman in her sixties or seventies with acute or convalescent COVID-19.

V usage is TRBV7-9 and J usage is TRBJ2-7; TRBD2 matches at 10 bases. The V gene's germline CDR1 is SEHNR and CDR2 FQNEAQ (reference sequence). CDR3 length: 18 amino acids. The J segment lost 3 bases and the V segment lost 5 bases, leaving 16 bases of the junction unmatched. As DNA, the CDR3 is TGTGCCAGCAGCGATCTACGGGGACTAGCGAATGGGGTCTACGAGCAGTACTTC. Its translation: CASSDLRGLANGVYEQYF.

J is TRBJ2-3 and V is TRBV29-1; possible D gene TRBD2, 6 bases. The CDR3 has 13 residues. Germline V CDR1 and CDR2: SQVTM, ANQGSEA. The V and J ends lost 6 bases and 2 bases respectively, with 12 bases between them. CDR3 residues: CSVAGRYTDTQYF. The CDR3, as DNA: TGCAGCGTGGCGGGAAGATACACAGATACGCAGTATTTT.

The V call is TRBV24-1, the J call TRBJ2-3; D remains ambiguous. The CDR3 is 18 residues long. V was shortened by 3 bases and J by 2 bases, with 20 bases between the two germline ends. From germline, CDR1 is KGHDR and CDR2 SFDVKD. CDR3 DNA: TGTGCCACCAGTGATGAATATTTAGACAACAGCCCCACAGATACGCAGTATTTT. Amino acids: CATSDEYLDNSPTDTQYF.

This clone came up once. The rearrangement joins TRBV18 to TRBJ2-1; D perhaps matches TRBD1 (6 bases). Trimming removed 2 bases from V and 6 bases from J, with 8 bases in between. CDR3 size: 13 residues. Germline V lookup: CDR1 KGHSH, CDR2 LQKENI. DNA of the CDR3: TGTGCCAGCTCACCAGGCAGGGGCAATGAGCAGTTCTTC. The encoded protein is CASSPGRGNEQFF.

The rearrangement joins TRBV19 to TRBJ1-5; D is uncertain. Trimming took 4 bases from V and 1 from J, leaving 5 bases between them. Germline CDR1 LNHDA, CDR2 SQIVND (reference sequence). The CDR3 totals 13 residues. This CDR3 is CASSRGSNQPQHF. Here the CDR3 DNA reads TGTGCCAGTAGTAGAGGGAGCAATCAGCCCCAGCATTTT.